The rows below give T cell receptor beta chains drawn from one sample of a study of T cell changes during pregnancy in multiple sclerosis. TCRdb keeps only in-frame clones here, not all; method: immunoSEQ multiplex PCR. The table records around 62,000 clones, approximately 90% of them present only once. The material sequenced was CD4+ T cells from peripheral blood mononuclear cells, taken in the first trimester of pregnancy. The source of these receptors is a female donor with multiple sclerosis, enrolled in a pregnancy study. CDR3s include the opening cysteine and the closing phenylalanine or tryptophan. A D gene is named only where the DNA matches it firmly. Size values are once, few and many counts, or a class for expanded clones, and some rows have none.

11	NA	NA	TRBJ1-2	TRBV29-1	CSAGPNYGYTF	TGCAGCGCTGGGCCTAACTATGGCTACACCTTC
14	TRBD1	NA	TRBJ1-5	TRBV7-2	CASSSRQGGQPQHF	TGTGCCAGCAGCTCCCGACAGGGCGGTCAGCCCCAGCATTTT
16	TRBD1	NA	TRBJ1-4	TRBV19	CASSIRTTGGNEKLFF	TGTGCCAGTAGCATTAGGACGACAGGGGGGAATGAAAAACTGTTTTTT
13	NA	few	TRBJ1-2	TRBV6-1	CASSEGQGTTLLF	TGTGCCAGCAGTGAAGGGCAGGGTACGACCCTCCTCTTC
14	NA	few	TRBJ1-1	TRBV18	CASSPGGFGTEAFF	TGTGCCAGCTCACCAGGGGGCTTTGGCACTGAAGCTTTCTTT
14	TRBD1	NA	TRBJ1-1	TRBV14	CASSHLTGGTEAFF	TGTGCCAGCAGCCATCTTACAGGGGGCACTGAAGCTTTCTTT
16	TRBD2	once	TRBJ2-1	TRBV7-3	CASSFFSGGSYNEQFF	TGTGCCAGCAGTTTCTTTAGCGGGGGCTCCTACAATGAGCAGTTCTTC
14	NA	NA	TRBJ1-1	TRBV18	CASSQGGDNTEAFF	TGTGCCAGCTCTCAAGGGGGGGACAACACTGAAGCTTTCTTT
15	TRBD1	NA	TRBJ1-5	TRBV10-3	CAIRGDRYSNQPQHF	TGTGCCATCAGGGGGGACAGATATAGCAATCAGCCCCAGCATTTT
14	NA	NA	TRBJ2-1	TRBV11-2	CASSLRVIGNEQFF	TGTGCCAGCAGCTTACGGGTTATTGGGAATGAGCAGTTCTTC
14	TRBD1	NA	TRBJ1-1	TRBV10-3	CAISGYRGQTEAFF	TGTGCCATCAGTGGTTACAGGGGGCAGACTGAAGCTTTCTTT
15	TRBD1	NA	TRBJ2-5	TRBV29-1	CSVERGQGREETQYF	TGCAGCGTTGAACGCGGACAGGGGAGGGAAGAGACCCAGTACTTC
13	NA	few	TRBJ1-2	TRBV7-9	CASSLAGGIGYTF	TGTGCCAGCAGCTTAGCGGGAGGGATTGGCTACACCTTC
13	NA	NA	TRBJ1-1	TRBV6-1	CASSRAGDTEAFF	TGTGCCAGTTCTCGGGCGGGGGACACTGAAGCTTTCTTT
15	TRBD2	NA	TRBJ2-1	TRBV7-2	CASSLASQGGNEQFF	TGTGCCAGCAGCTTAGCAAGTCAGGGAGGGAATGAGCAGTTCTTC
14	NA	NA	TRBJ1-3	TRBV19	CASSIPQIRNTIYF	TGTGCCAGTAGTATCCCACAGATTCGAAACACCATATATTTT
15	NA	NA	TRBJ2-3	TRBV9	CASLIGTEVVSTQYF	TGTGCCAGCCTAATTGGGACTGAAGTAGTTAGTACGCAGTATTTT
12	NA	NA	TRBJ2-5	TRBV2	CASRLNSETQYF	TGTGCCAGCCGACTGAATTCGGAGACCCAGTACTTC
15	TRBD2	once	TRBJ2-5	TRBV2	CASSERRGAWETQYF	TGTGCCAGCAGTGAACGGCGGGGGGCCTGGGAGACCCAGTACTTC
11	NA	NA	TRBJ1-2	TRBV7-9	CASSPSEGYTF	TGTGCCAGCAGCCCTTCGGAGGGCTACACCTTC
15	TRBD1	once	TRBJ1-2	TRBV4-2	CASSQDSPTGAGYTF	TGTGCCAGCAGCCAAGATTCCCCAACAGGGGCTGGCTACACCTTC
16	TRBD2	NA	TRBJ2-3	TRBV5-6	CASSLRTSGLTDTQYF	TGTGCCAGCAGCCTCCGGACTAGTGGGCTCACAGATACGCAGTATTTT
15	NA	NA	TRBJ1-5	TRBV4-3	CASSPAYQGNQPQHF	TGCGCCAGCAGCCCCGCCTATCAGGGTAATCAGCCCCAGCATTTT
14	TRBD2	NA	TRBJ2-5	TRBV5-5	CASSRTPGGETQYF	TGTGCCAGCAGCCGGACTCCGGGAGGAGAGACCCAGTACTTC
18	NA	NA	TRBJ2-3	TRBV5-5	CASRPWDWGKISTDTQYF	TGTGCCAGCAGGCCGTGGGACTGGGGGAAGATCAGCACAGATACGCAGTATTTT
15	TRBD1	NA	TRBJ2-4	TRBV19	CASRAGGAGWNIQYF	TGTGCCTCCCGGGCAGGGGGCGCAGGGTGGAACATTCAGTACTTC
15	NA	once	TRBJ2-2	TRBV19	CASSKVARNTGELFF	TGTGCCAGTAGTAAAGTCGCGCGAAACACCGGGGAGCTGTTTTTT
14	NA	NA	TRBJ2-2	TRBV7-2	CASSFDSGAGELFF	TGTGCCAGCAGCTTCGATTCAGGGGCCGGGGAGCTGTTTTTT
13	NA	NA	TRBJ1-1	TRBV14	CASSQQWNTEAFF	TGTGCCAGCAGCCAACAATGGAACACTGAAGCTTTCTTT
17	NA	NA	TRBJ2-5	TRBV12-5	CASGLVLKTGPQETQYF	TGTGCTAGTGGTTTGGTACTAAAAACAGGACCCCAAGAGACCCAGTACTTC
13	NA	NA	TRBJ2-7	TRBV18	CASSPPRGYEQYF	TGTGCCAGCTCACCCCCTAGGGGCTACGAGCAGTACTTC
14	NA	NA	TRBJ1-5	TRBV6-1	CASRVTGSNQPQHF	TGTGCCAGCAGGGTTACAGGGAGCAATCAGCCCCAGCATTTT
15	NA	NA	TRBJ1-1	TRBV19	CASSIVGRGNTEAFF	TGTGCCAGTAGTATCGTAGGGAGGGGGAACACTGAAGCTTTCTTT
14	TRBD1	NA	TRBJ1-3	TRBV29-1	CSVELDRAGNTIYF	TGCAGCGTTGAACTAGACAGGGCTGGAAACACCATATATTTT
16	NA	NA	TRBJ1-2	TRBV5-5	CASSRGGAAVNYGYTF	TGTGCCAGCAGCCGAGGAGGGGCGGCGGTCAACTATGGCTACACCTTC
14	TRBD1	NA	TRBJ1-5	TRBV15	CATAPDRGYQPQHF	TGTGCCACCGCCCCGGACAGGGGTTATCAGCCCCAGCATTTT
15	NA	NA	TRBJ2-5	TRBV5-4	CASSHPGVYQETQYF	TGTGCCAGCAGCCACCCGGGTGTGTACCAAGAGACCCAGTACTTC
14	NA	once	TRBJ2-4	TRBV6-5	CASKAGVVTDIQYF	TGTGCCAGCAAAGCAGGGGTTGTTACGGACATTCAGTACTTC
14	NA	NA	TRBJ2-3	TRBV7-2	CASSFRQPTDTQYF	TGTGCCAGCAGCTTTCGACAGCCCACAGATACGCAGTATTTT
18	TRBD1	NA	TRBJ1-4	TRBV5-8	CASSVGQGWGSTNEKLFF	TGTGCCAGCAGCGTTGGACAGGGTTGGGGCTCAACTAATGAAAAACTGTTTTTT
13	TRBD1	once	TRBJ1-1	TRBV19	CASKGQGATEAFF	TGTGCCAGTAAGGGGCAGGGGGCGACTGAAGCTTTCTTT
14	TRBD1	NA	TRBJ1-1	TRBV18	CASSGGGLDTEAFF	TGTGCCAGCTCAGGAGGGGGCTTAGACACTGAAGCTTTCTTT
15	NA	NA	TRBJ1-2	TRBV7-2	CASSLEARPGYGYTF	TGTGCCAGCAGCTTAGAAGCCCGACCAGGTTATGGCTACACCTTC
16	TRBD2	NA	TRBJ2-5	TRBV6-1	CASSESGGAIQETQYF	TGTGCCAGCAGTGAAAGCGGGGGGGCTATCCAAGAGACCCAGTACTTC
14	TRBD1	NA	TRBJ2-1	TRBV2	CASREEQGGREQFF	TGTGCCAGCAGAGAAGAACAGGGGGGTCGCGAGCAGTTCTTC
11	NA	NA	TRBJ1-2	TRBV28	CASTGFYGYTF	TGTGCCAGCACAGGGTTTTATGGCTACACCTTC
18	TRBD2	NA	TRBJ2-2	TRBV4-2	CASSQRPGLAGVPGELFF	TGTGCCAGCAGCCAGAGGCCCGGTCTAGCGGGGGTCCCCGGGGAGCTGTTTTTT
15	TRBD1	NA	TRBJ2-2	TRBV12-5	CASGLGTGDTGELFF	TGTGCTAGTGGTTTAGGGACAGGGGACACCGGGGAGCTGTTTTTT
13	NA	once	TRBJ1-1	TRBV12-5	CASASAAGRYAFF	TGTGCTAGTGCCTCGGCGGCAGGGAGGTACGCTTTCTTT
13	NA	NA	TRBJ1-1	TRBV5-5	CASSISPNTEAFF	TGTGCCAGCAGCATAAGCCCCAACACTGAAGCTTTCTTT
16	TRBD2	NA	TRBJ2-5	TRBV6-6	CASSYRSGGDQETQYF	TGTGCCAGCAGTTACAGATCGGGGGGTGACCAAGAGACCCAGTACTTC
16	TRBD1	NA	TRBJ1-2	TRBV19	CASSINRGQPYYGYTF	TGTGCCAGTAGTATAAATAGGGGACAGCCATACTATGGCTACACCTTC
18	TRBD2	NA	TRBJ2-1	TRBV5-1	CASSLIGLAGGSYNEQFF	TGCGCCAGCAGCTTGATCGGACTAGCGGGGGGTTCCTACAATGAGCAGTTCTTC
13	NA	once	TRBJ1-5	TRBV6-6	CASSLEIGQPQHF	TGTGCCAGCAGTTTGGAGATCGGTCAGCCCCAGCATTTT